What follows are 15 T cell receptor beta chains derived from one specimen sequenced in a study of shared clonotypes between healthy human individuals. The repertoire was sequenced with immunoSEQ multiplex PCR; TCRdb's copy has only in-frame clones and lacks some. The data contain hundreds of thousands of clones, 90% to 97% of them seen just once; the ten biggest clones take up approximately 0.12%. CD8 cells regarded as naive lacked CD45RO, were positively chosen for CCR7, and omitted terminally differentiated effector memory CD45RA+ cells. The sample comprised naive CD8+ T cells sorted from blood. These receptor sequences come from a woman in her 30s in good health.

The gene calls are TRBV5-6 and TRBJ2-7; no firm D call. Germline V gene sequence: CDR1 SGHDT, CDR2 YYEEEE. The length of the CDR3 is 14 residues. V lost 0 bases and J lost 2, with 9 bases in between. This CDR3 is CASSLGLGPYEQYF. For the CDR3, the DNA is TGTGCCAGCAGCTTGGGATTGGGCCCCTACGAGCAGTACTTC.

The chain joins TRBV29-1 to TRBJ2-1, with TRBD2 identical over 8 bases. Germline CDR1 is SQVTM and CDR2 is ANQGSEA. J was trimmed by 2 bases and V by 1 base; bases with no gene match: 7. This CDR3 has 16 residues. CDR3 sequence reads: CSVEVLLSGTYNEQFF. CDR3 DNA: TGCAGCGTTGAAGTTCTTCTTAGCGGGACCTACAATGAGCAGTTCTTC.

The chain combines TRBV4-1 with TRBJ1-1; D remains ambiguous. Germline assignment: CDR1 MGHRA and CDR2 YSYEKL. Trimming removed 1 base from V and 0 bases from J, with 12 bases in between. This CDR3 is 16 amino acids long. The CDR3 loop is CASSQALSALNTEAFF. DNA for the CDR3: TGCGCCAGCAGCCAAGCGCTCTCGGCGCTGAACACTGAAGCTTTCTTT.

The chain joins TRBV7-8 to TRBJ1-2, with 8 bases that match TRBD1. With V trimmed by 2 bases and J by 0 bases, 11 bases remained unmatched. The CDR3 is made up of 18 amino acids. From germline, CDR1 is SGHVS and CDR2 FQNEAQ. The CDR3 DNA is TGTGCCAGCAGCTTAAATCCCAAGGGACAGGAAGCTAACTATGGCTACACCTTC. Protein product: CASSLNPKGQEANYGYTF.

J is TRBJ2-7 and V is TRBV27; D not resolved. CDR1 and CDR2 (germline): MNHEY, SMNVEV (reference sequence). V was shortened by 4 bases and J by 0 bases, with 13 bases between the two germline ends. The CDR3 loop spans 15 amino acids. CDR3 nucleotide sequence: TGTGCCAGCAGTTGGGCAGGCTCTTTCTCCTACGAGCAGTACTTC. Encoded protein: CASSWAGSFSYEQYF.

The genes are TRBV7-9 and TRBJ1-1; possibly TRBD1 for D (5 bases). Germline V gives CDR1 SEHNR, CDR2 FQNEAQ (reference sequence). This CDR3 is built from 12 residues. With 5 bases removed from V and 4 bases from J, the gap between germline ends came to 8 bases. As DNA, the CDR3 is TGTGCCAGCAGCACTACAGGCACTGAAGCTTTCTTT. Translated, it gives CASSTTGTEAFF.

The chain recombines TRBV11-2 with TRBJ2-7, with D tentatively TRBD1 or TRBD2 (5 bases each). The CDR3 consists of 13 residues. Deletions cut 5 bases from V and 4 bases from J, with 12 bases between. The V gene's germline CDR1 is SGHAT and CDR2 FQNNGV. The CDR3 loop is CASSPFGGYEQYF. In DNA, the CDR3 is TGTGCCAGCAGCCCGTTTGGGGGATACGAGCAGTACTTC.

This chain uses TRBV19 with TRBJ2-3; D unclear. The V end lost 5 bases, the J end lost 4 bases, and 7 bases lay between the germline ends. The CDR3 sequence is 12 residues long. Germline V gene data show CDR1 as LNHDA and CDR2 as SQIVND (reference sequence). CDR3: CASSRPPDTQYF. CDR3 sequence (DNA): TGTGCCAGTAGTCGACCCCCAGATACGCAGTATTTT.

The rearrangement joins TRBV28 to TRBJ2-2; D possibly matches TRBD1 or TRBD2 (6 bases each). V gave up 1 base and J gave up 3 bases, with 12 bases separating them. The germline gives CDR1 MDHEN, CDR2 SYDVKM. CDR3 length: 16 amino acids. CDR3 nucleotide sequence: TGTGCCAGCAGTTTATACCCGAGGGGGGACACCGGGGAGCTGTTTTTT. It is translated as CASSLYPRGDTGELFF.

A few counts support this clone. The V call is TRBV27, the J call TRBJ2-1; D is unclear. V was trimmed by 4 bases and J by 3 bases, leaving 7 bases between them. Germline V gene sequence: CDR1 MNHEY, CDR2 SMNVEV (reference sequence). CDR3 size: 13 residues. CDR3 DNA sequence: TGTGCCAGCAGTTCGGAGTTCTACAATGAGCAGTTCTTC. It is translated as CASSSEFYNEQFF.

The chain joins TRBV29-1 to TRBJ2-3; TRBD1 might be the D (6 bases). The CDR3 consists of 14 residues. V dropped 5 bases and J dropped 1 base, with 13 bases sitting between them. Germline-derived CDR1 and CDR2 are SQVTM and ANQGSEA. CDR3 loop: CSVTGWTGTDTQYF. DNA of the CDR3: TGCAGCGTTACAGGGTGGACGGGCACAGATACGCAGTATTTT.

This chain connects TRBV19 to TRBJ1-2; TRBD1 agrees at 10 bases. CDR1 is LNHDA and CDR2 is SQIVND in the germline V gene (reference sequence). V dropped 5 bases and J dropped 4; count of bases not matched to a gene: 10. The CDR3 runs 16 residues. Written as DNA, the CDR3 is TGTGCCAGTAGTTTATCCGGGACAGGGGTCATCTATGGCTACACCTTC. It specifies CASSLSGTGVIYGYTF.

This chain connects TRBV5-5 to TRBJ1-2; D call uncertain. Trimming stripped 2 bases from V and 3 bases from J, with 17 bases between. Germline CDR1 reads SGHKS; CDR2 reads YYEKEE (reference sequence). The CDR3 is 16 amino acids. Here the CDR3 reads CASSFDGLVDDYGYTF. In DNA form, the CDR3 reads TGTGCCAGCAGCTTTGACGGCCTGGTGGACGACTATGGCTACACCTTC. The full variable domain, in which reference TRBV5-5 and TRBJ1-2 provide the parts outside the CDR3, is DAGVTQSPTHLIKTRGQQVTLRCSPISGHKSVSWYQQVLGQGPQFIFQYYEKEERGRGNFPDRFSARQFPNYSSELNVNALLLGDSALYLCASSFDGLVDDYGYTFGSGTRLTVV.

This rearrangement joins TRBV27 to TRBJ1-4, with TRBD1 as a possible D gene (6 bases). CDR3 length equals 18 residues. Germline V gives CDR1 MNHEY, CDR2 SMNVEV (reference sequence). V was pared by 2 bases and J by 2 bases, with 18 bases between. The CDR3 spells CASSLTGMRAGTNEKLFF. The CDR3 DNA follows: TGTGCCAGCAGTTTAACAGGGATGAGGGCCGGGACTAATGAAAAACTGTTTTTT.

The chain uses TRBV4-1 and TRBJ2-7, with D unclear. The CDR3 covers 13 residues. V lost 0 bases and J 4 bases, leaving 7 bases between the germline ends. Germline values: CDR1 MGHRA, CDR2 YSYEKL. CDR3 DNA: TGCGCCAGCAGCCAAGATGGGGAATACGAGCAGTACTTC. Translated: CASSQDGEYEQYF.